This T cell receptor (beta chain) is drawn from a study of shared clonotypes between healthy human individuals. Study-level points and caveats: Measured sharing among donors was expected to vary with sequencing depth. Researchers sampled only blood; tissue repertoires likely differ.

Unsorted PBMCs provided DNA that was sequenced on ten immunoSEQ deep assay plates. Study processing details: Junction-only sequences without quality scores came from ImmunoSEQ, so filtering differed. Some clones are missing from TCRdb's copy, which holds only in-frame ones; the method was immunoSEQ multiplex PCR. V and J calls plus clone size are reproduced from that table; the DNA served to infer D and trimming. Here the sample spans roughly 500,000 clones, 65% to 85% being singletons. V was trimmed by 0 bases and J by 12 bases, leaving 9 bases between them. The CDR3 length is 12 residues. Germline-derived CDR1 and CDR2 are LGHNA and YNFKEQ. Turning to this clone: The antigen is unknown.

This rearrangement joins TRBV4-2 to TRBJ2-1, with no clear D. This clonotype originated in a woman aged 40 to 55 in good health. Some clones in this sample may be carry-over from other donors' samples. Sequencing used PBMCs. CDR3 loop: CASSQELARQFF. The DNA of the CDR3 is TGTGCCAGCAGCCAAGAACTGGCCAGGCAGTTCTTC.